This T cell receptor (beta chain) is from a study of patients and donors after allogeneic stem cell transplantation. Each CDR3 protein gets one entry after TCRdb re-called the RT-PCR reads with MiXCR. The sample has about a million distinct CDR3 sequences, roughly 18% seen once; the top ten hold around 5.5%. This receptor was taken from a human donor who was either an allogeneic HSCT recipient or a stem cell or donor lymphocyte infusion donor (not recorded which). It is not recorded whose cells these are; they may come from a transplant donor. Sequencing input: blood, either unsorted or a sorted T cell fraction (not recorded which).

The CDR3 here is CSASAGGSNEKLFF. CDR3 in DNA: TGCAGTGCTTCGGCCGGGGGTTCTAATGAAAAACTGTTTTTT. V is TRBV20-1 and J is TRBJ1-4, with D possibly TRBD1 on 5 matching bases. Per germline, CDR1 DFQATT and CDR2 SNEGSKA (reference sequence). The length of the CDR3 is 14 residues. Trimming stripped 5 bases from V and 3 bases from J, with 13 bases between.